Each of the 25 T cell receptor beta chains below was sequenced from the same sample in a study of PD-L1 blockade in urothelial cancer. Only in-frame clones appear in the TCRdb table, and some are missing; sequencing was by immunoSEQ multiplex PCR. The sample shows over 70,000 clones, approximately 87% of them seen only once. Sample time point: peripheral blood 6 weeks after treatment start. Sequencing used PBMCs, obtained around atezolizumab (anti-PD-L1) treatment. The receptors were gathered from a man aged 70-80 years with urothelial cancer.

V is TRBV4-1 and J is TRBJ2-3; perhaps TRBD1 as D (5 bases). Germline V gene sequence: CDR1 MGHRA, CDR2 YSYEKL. The ends were cut back, 3 bases at V and 3 bases at J, with 13 bases in the middle. The CDR3 extends over 15 amino acids. This CDR3 reads CASSHRARTTDTQYF. Written as DNA, the CDR3 is TGCGCCAGCAGCCACAGGGCTAGAACGACAGATACGCAGTATTTT.

The CDR3 nucleotides are TGTGCCAGCAGCCAGGGGGTCGGGGAAGGCACAGATACGCAGTATTTT. Translated: CASSQGVGEGTDTQYF. V is TRBV9 and J is TRBJ2-3, with TRBD1 matching over 7 bases. There are 16 residues in the CDR3. Germline CDR1 and CDR2: SGDLS and YYNGEE. Losses at the gene ends were 4 bases for V and 1 base for J; bases not matched to a gene: 9. Supplemented by reference TRBV9 and TRBJ2-3, the full variable domain reads DSGVTQTPKHLITATGQRVTLRCSPRSGDLSVYWYQQSLDQGLQFLIQYYNGEERAKGNILERFSAQQFPDLHSELNLSSLELGDSALYFCASSQGVGEGTDTQYFGPGTRLTVL.

The chain has TRBV6-5 and TRBJ1-4; 8 bases fit TRBD1. The CDR3 totals 12 residues. From germline, CDR1 is MNHEY and CDR2 SVGAGI. V shed 8 bases, J shed 5 bases, and the junction held 1 base outside the gene matches. The CDR3 here is CASRDRNEKLFF. CDR3 DNA sequence: TGTGCCAGCCGGGACAGGAATGAAAAACTGTTTTTT.

The J gene is TRBJ2-5, the V gene TRBV11-2, with D perhaps TRBD1 (5 bases). Trimming cost V 4 bases and J 1 base, with 10 bases left between them. Germline-derived CDR1 and CDR2 are SGHAT and FQNNGV. The CDR3 is 14 residues long. CDR3 sequence reads: CASSYSGFQETQYF. The CDR3 region has the DNA TGTGCCAGCAGCTACTCAGGGTTCCAAGAGACCCAGTACTTC.

V is TRBV5-1 and J is TRBJ1-2; the D gene is possibly TRBD1 (5 bases). Trimming left V 4 bases short and J 6 bases short, with 19 bases between. Germline V gene lookup returns CDR1 SGHRS and CDR2 YFSETQ. This CDR3 has 15 residues. The CDR3 nucleotides are TGCGCCAGCAGCGTCCGTGGGGGAGGTATGGATGGCTACACCTTC. The encoded protein is CASSVRGGGMDGYTF.

The V gene is TRBV5-5, the J gene TRBJ2-7; D not resolved. Germline loops: CDR1 SGHKS, CDR2 YYEKEE (reference sequence). V lost 0 bases to trimming and J lost 3 bases, with 13 bases between them. The CDR3 sequence is 15 residues long. Here the CDR3 reads CASSLAARPNYEQYF. The DNA for the CDR3 is TGTGCCAGCAGCTTGGCCGCCAGGCCGAACTACGAGCAGTACTTC. The variable domain in full, completed from reference TRBV5-5 and TRBJ2-7, reads DAGVTQSPTHLIKTRGQQVTLRCSPISGHKSVSWYQQVLGQGPQFIFQYYEKEERGRGNFPDRFSARQFPNYSSELNVNALLLGDSALYLCASSLAARPNYEQYFGPGTRLTVT.

V and J are TRBV6-1 and TRBJ2-2, with 9 bases aligning to TRBD1. The V gene end was trimmed by 7 bases and the J gene end by 2 bases; junction bases not matched to a gene: 5. This CDR3 has 15 residues. CDR1 and CDR2 from the germline V gene are MNHNS and SASEGT. CDR3 amino acids: CASTRTGVNTGELFF. Written as DNA, the CDR3 is TGTGCCAGCACCCGGACAGGGGTTAACACCGGGGAGCTGTTTTTT.

The chain uses TRBV4-3 and TRBJ1-1; no clear D gene. Germline V gene lookup returns CDR1 LGHNA and CDR2 YSLEER. This CDR3 comprises 15 residues. Trimming took 4 bases from V and 0 from J, leaving 12 bases between them. This chain's CDR3 is CASSPQASMNTEAFF. CDR3 DNA: TGCGCCAGCAGCCCCCAGGCGAGCATGAACACTGAAGCTTTCTTT.

This clone turned up a few times. The rearrangement joins TRBV14 to TRBJ2-7; perhaps TRBD1 as D (6 bases). CDR1 and CDR2 from the germline V gene are SGHDN and FVKESK. The CDR3 sequence is 15 residues long. Trimming removed 0 bases at V and 1 base at J, with 10 bases between. This chain's CDR3 is CASSQDSGQSYEQYF. DNA of the CDR3: TGTGCCAGCAGCCAAGATTCCGGACAGTCCTACGAGCAGTACTTC.

Here the CDR3 DNA reads TGCGCCAGCAGCTCGGGACTAGTAGCTGGGACAGATACGCAGTATTTT. Translated, it gives CASSSGLVAGTDTQYF. V usage is TRBV5-1 and J usage is TRBJ2-3; 8 nucleotides align to TRBD2. V shed 3 bases, J shed 3 bases, and the junction held 9 bases outside the gene matches. CDR1 and CDR2 from the germline V gene are SGHRS and YFSETQ. This CDR3 has 16 amino acids.

The chain carries TRBV18 and TRBJ1-3; 9 nucleotides line up with TRBD1. Germline CDR1 reads KGHSH; CDR2 reads LQKENI. Trimming cost V 3 bases and J 4 bases; bases outside gene matches: 10. This CDR3 is built from 17 residues. DNA for the CDR3: TGTGCCAGCTCACCGCAAGGACAGGGGACGGCGGGAAACACCATATATTTT. It translates to CASSPQGQGTAGNTIYF.

The V gene is TRBV5-1, the J gene TRBJ1-1; TRBD1 might be the D (5 bases). Germline V lookup: CDR1 SGHRS, CDR2 YFSETQ. The V end lost 1 base, the J end lost 5 bases, and 15 bases lay between the germline ends. The CDR3 sequence is 15 residues long. The CDR3 here is CASSLLQDQSTEAFF. The CDR3 coding sequence is TGCGCCAGCAGCTTGCTACAGGACCAATCTACTGAAGCTTTCTTT.

The V gene is TRBV5-1, the J gene TRBJ2-7; D may be TRBD2 (6 bases). CDR1 is SGHRS and CDR2 is YFSETQ in the germline V gene. The germline V and J ends were trimmed by 6 bases and 3 bases, with 16 bases remaining between them. This CDR3 has 14 amino acids. CDR3 amino acids: CASTPGERGYEQYF. In DNA form, the CDR3 reads TGCGCCAGCACACCGGGGGAGAGGGGCTACGAGCAGTACTTC.

The CDR3 DNA reads TGTGCCAGCAGTCAACAACAGGGGAACTATGGCTACACCTTC. It is translated as CASSQQQGNYGYTF. The chain joins TRBV6-1 to TRBJ1-2; 7 bases fit TRBD1. The CDR3 consists of 14 residues. Trimming removed 5 bases from V and 2 bases from J; junction bases left unmatched: 5. The germline V gene has CDR1 MNHNS and CDR2 SASEGT.

The CDR3 region has the DNA TGTGCCATCAGTGGAGCGACAGGGGGCGGGCACGGTCCTTACAATGAGCAGTTCTTC. Translating it yields CAISGATGGGHGPYNEQFF. The rearrangement uses TRBV10-3 and TRBJ2-1; TRBD1 aligns across 10 bases. With V trimmed by 4 bases and J by 4 bases, 16 bases remained unmatched. The CDR3 contains 19 residues. Germline V gene sequence: CDR1 ENHRY, CDR2 SYGVKD.

The CDR3 reads CASILTGSRGYTF. The CDR3 DNA is TGTGCCAGCATCCTGACAGGCTCTAGGGGCTACACCTTC. This chain connects TRBV5-6 to TRBJ1-2, with D possibly TRBD1 on 6 matching bases. The CDR3 loop spans 13 amino acids. The germline gives CDR1 SGHDT, CDR2 YYEEEE. V was pared by 6 bases and J by 8 bases, with 17 bases between.

This clone was seen a handful of times. The V and J genes are TRBV9 and TRBJ2-5, with 11 bases that match TRBD1. With V trimmed by 0 bases and J by 7 bases, 8 bases remained unmatched. CDR3 size: 16 residues. Germline V gene sequence: CDR1 SGDLS, CDR2 YYNGEE. Here the CDR3 DNA reads TGTGCCAGCAGCGTAGCTGGTGGGACAGGGGGGGTGACCCAGTACTTC. Encoded protein: CASSVAGGTGGVTQYF.

The chain links TRBV7-3 to TRBJ2-3, with D maybe TRBD2 (6 bases). Germline V gene data show CDR1 as SGHTA and CDR2 as FQGTGA. The V gene lost 5 bases and the J gene lost 10 bases, with 13 bases spanning the gap. CDR3 size: 12 residues. This CDR3 reads CASSSGPGAQYF. Here the CDR3 DNA reads TGTGCCAGCAGCAGCGGGCCGGGTGCGCAGTATTTT. The whole variable domain, filled in from reference TRBV7-3 and TRBJ2-3, reads GAGVSQTPSNKVTEKGKYVELRCDPISGHTALYWYRQSLGQGPEFLIYFQGTGAADDSGLPNDRFFAVRPEGSVSTLKIQRTERGDSAVYLCASSSGPGAQYFGPGTRLTVL.

V is TRBV29-1 and J is TRBJ1-2; 11 bases line up with TRBD1. The V gene end was trimmed by 5 bases and the J gene end by 6 bases; junction bases not matched to a gene: 11. CDR1 is SQVTM and CDR2 is ANQGSEA in the germline V gene. This CDR3 is built from 15 residues. For the CDR3, the DNA is TGCAGCGTTCGGACAGGGGGCGCGGGTGTCCATGGCTACACCTTC. As protein: CSVRTGGAGVHGYTF.

The V gene is TRBV6-1, the J gene TRBJ2-1; possibly TRBD2 for D (5 bases). The CDR3 totals 15 residues. CDR1 and CDR2 from the germline V gene are MNHNS and SASEGT. The V and J ends lost 5 bases and 2 bases respectively, with 13 bases between them. In DNA, the CDR3 is TGTGCCAGCAGTTTAGCGTCAAGCGCCTACAATGAGCAGTTCTTC. This codes for CASSLASSAYNEQFF.

The genes are TRBV6-4 and TRBJ2-5; D call uncertain. The DNA end lines up better with TRBJ2-7; the J call may be wrong. The CDR3 loop spans 13 amino acids. CDR1 is MRHNA, CDR2 SNTAGT, per germline. CDR3 in DNA: TGTGCCAGCAGTGACCCCCCAACGTACGAGCAGTACTTC. It specifies CASSDPPTYEQYF.

This sequence joins TRBV7-8 and TRBJ2-3, with a tentative D call TRBD2 (6 bases). The CDR3 runs to 15 residues. V lost 3 bases to trimming and J lost 4 bases, with 14 bases between them. Germline-derived CDR1 and CDR2 are SGHVS and FQNEAQ. The CDR3 sequence: CASSFGRSGADTQYF. The CDR3 coding sequence is TGTGCCAGCAGCTTCGGGAGATCGGGCGCAGATACGCAGTATTTT.

This clone was detected only once. This chain uses TRBV15 with TRBJ1-1; no clear D gene. The CDR3 covers 15 residues. V was clipped by 5 bases and J by 10 bases, with 23 bases between them. Germline CDR1 and CDR2: LNHNV and YYDKDF (reference sequence). The chain's CDR3 is CATSRTLNIEGGAFF. The CDR3 DNA sequence: TGTGCCACCAGCCGAACCCTTAATATCGAGGGTGGAGCTTTCTTT. Using reference TRBV15 and TRBJ1-1 for the parts outside the CDR3, the full variable domain is DAMVIQNPRYQVTQFGKPVTLSCSQTLNHNVMYWYQQKSSQAPKLLFHYYDKDFNNEADTPDNFQSRRPNTSFCFLDIRSPGLGDTAMYLCATSRTLNIEGGAFFGQGTRLTVV.

For the CDR3, the DNA is TGTGCCAGTAGACGAACCGGGACAGGGTCAGACACCATATATTTT. Translation: CASRRTGTGSDTIYF. The V and J genes are TRBV19 and TRBJ1-3, with TRBD1 matching over 9 bases. CDR3 length equals 15 residues. V dropped 6 bases and J dropped 8; count of bases not matched to a gene: 11. Germline V CDR1 and CDR2: LNHDA, SQIVND (reference sequence).

This clone was recorded at least ten times. V usage is TRBV28 and J usage is TRBJ1-2; 7 bases agree with TRBD1. The CDR3 consists of 13 residues. With V trimmed by 6 bases and J by 4 bases, 5 bases remained unmatched. CDR1 and CDR2 from the germline V gene are MDHEN and SYDVKM. In DNA, the CDR3 is TGTGCCAGCAGCCTGGACAGGAGCTATGGCTACACCTTC. Its protein is CASSLDRSYGYTF.